This T cell receptor (beta chain) appears in the sequencing data of a study of blood T cell repertoires in COVID-19 (dated by TCRdb to the early 2020s). Describing the broader study: Collaborator samples came from the United States, Italy and Spain and covered acute and convalescent phases of COVID-19. The material from the prospective study consisted of cDNA or gDNA derived from T cells, B-cell-depleted T cells, or PBMCs. Subjects who had been exposed to COVID-19, were actively infected with it, or had recovered from it provided the deeply sampled blood TCRbeta repertoires that made up the dataset. The repertoires were released in a freely available public database meant as a resource for research on the immune response to SARS-CoV-2. Samples were obtained from the ongoing ImmuneRACE study (first 160 participants) and from over 1,000 subjects provided by 6 global collaborators. The sample metadata nearly always contained a de-identified subject ID, COVID-19 status, age in years and sex. Where HLA class I and class II types were available, the types were taken from metadata supplied by the sample provider, not from assay-based typing.

The collaborating institutions used their own protocols to collect whole blood in K2EDTA tubes. For TCRbeta analysis, collaborator samples were shipped as frozen whole blood, as isolated PBMCs, or as DNA extracted from either sample type. TCRbeta CDR3 regions were amplified from genomic DNA using the immunoSEQ Assay, a bias-controlled multiplex PCR. In the original analysis: The number of nucleated cells in each sample was estimated by amplification of reference gene primers within the assay. To quantify the absolute abundance of each unique TCRbeta CDR3 rearrangement, sequence reads were collapsed and filtered. For each sample, productive Simpson clonality was calculated as the square root of Simpson's diversity index over productive rearrangements. TCRdb took over this immuneACCESS table, retaining in-frame rearrangements with V and J assigned. Such tables are incomplete; in checked studies, under half of the missing clones stem from an unresolved V gene, and the remainder is unexplained. D and trimming were read from the DNA, whereas the V and J calls and clone size are those reported in that table. The sample records 200,000 to 250,000 clones, 65% to 85% of which are singletons. Roughly 2.3% of the sample belongs to the ten largest clones.

The full study reports these points: The amount of clinical and demographic metadata varied by source and participant and was provided uncurated.

CDR1 and CDR2, looked up from the germline V gene (reference sequence), are LGHDT and YNNKEL. The CDR3 goes from the cysteine to the phenylalanine over 15 residues. The only DNA kept is the CDR3, 45 bases in frame from the first base. The junction carries 9 bases between V and J, which are trimmed by 0 bases and 3 bases respectively. Comment on this clone: Its antigen is currently not known. No clone much larger than this one lies a single base away; base qualities are absent.

The sequence came from an older woman with acute or convalescent COVID-19. The sample taken for sequencing was peripheral blood. The rearrangement joined TRBV3-1 (or the pseudogene TRBV3-2) to TRBJ1-5; TRBD1 is a weak D gene call, 5 bases matching. The DNA sequence is TGTGCCAGCAGCCAAGATCTGACAGTCAATCAGCCCCAGCATTTT. This codes for CASSQDLTVNQPQHF.